These 29 T cell receptor beta chains were all obtained from the same sample, sequenced in a study of blood T cell repertoires in COVID-19. Only in-frame clones appear in the TCRdb table, and some are missing; sequencing was by immunoSEQ multiplex PCR. The sample includes 320,000 or so clones, around 85% seen only once; the top ten take 1.5% to 2%. The sample taken for sequencing was PBMCs or T cells enriched from blood (not recorded which). These receptors originate from a woman aged 25 to 39 who had been exposed to COVID-19.

The J gene is TRBJ1-1, the V gene TRBV7-8; no definite D call. The germline V gene encodes CDR1 SGHVS and CDR2 FQNEAQ. V lost 2 bases to trimming and J lost 2 bases, with 9 bases between them. The CDR3 consists of 14 residues. CDR3 DNA sequence: TGTGCCAGCAGCTTACGGGAAGCTAACACTGAAGCTTTCTTT. It specifies CASSLREANTEAFF.

The chain is built from TRBV20-1 and TRBJ1-2; D uncertain. V lost 7 bases and J lost 8, with 14 bases in between. The CDR3 contains 11 residues. Per germline, CDR1 DFQATT and CDR2 SNEGSKA (reference sequence). The CDR3 nucleotides are TGCAGTGTCCACAGTACTAGCGGCTACACCTTC. Translating it yields CSVHSTSGYTF.

The rearrangement uses TRBV18 and TRBJ1-6; D gene ambiguous. Germline values: CDR1 KGHSH, CDR2 LQKENI. Trimming took off 0 bases at V and 5 bases at J, with 8 bases between the two ends. The CDR3 is made up of 15 amino acids. The CDR3 sequence: CASSPPYADNSPLHF. The CDR3 bases are TGTGCCAGCTCACCACCTTACGCGGATAATTCACCCCTCCACTTT.

The chain is built from TRBV28 and TRBJ1-2; TRBD1 matches at 7 bases. This CDR3 has 13 residues. The V and J ends lost 10 bases and 4 bases, in that order; junction bases with no gene match: 9. Germline V lookup: CDR1 MDHEN, CDR2 SYDVKM. In DNA, the CDR3 is TGTGCCATTGTGGACAGGCTCGCCTATGGCTACACCTTC. Translation gives CAIVDRLAYGYTF.

The chain links TRBV7-9 to TRBJ2-1; TRBD2 might be the D (6 bases). Germline V lookup: CDR1 SEHNR, CDR2 FQNEAQ (reference sequence). The CDR3 loop spans 18 amino acids. V was clipped by 3 bases and J by 8 bases, with 26 bases between them. The CDR3 DNA is TGTGCCAGCAGCTTGGAGGACATAATCGGGACTCCTGATTATGAGCAGTTCTTC. Its protein product is CASSLEDIIGTPDYEQFF. Full variable domain (outside the CDR3, taken from reference TRBV7-9 and TRBJ2-1): DTGVSQNPRHKITKRGQNVTFRCDPISEHNRLYWYRQTLGQGPEFLTYFQNEAQLEKSRLLSDRFSAERPKGSFSTLEIQRTEQGDSAMYLCASSLEDIIGTPDYEQFFGPGTRLTVL.

The chain employs TRBV25-1 and TRBJ2-7, with 9 bases lining up with TRBD1. This CDR3 region has 16 residues. V shed 5 bases, J shed 5 bases, and the junction held 13 bases outside the gene matches. CDR1 and CDR2 (germline): MGHDK, SYGVNS. The chain's CDR3 is CASSNPRDRVSHEQYF. In DNA, the CDR3 is TGTGCCAGCAGTAACCCCCGGGACAGGGTTAGCCACGAGCAGTACTTC.

The chain carries TRBV10-1 and TRBJ1-2, with TRBD1 identical over 11 bases. The CDR3 is 16 residues long. Germline CDR1 is WNHNN and CDR2 is SYGVQD (reference sequence). V lost 4 bases to trimming and J lost 3 bases; unmatched junction nucleotides: 7. The DNA for the CDR3 is TGCGCCAGCAGTGTGCCTCCGGGACAGGGGGACTATGGCTACACCTTC. Its translation is CASSVPPGQGDYGYTF.

J is TRBJ2-7 and V is TRBV30; 11 bases map to TRBD2. The CDR3 runs 14 residues. From germline, CDR1 is GTSNPN and CDR2 SVGIG (reference sequence). V lost 3 bases, J lost 5 bases, and 6 bases stayed unmatched. In DNA, the CDR3 is TGTGCCTGGAGCTATAGCGGGGGGGCCGACGAGCAGTACTTC. It encodes CAWSYSGGADEQYF.

The rearrangement links TRBV3-1 (or the pseudogene TRBV3-2) to TRBJ1-6; 9 bases line up with TRBD1. Trimming at V came to 3 bases and at J to 8 bases, leaving 11 bases not matched to a gene. The CDR3 length is 17 residues. In germline, CDR1 is LGHDT, CDR2 YNNKEL (reference sequence). The CDR3 spells CASSHQMGTGLDSPLHF. The CDR3 nucleotides are TGTGCCAGCAGCCATCAGATGGGGACAGGGCTTGATTCACCCCTCCACTTT.

This clone was counted a single time. This chain joins TRBV19 and TRBJ2-1; 10 bases align to TRBD2. The ends lost 2 bases at V and 9 bases at J; junction bases unmatched: 10. The germline gives CDR1 LNHDA, CDR2 SQIVND (reference sequence). The CDR3 totals 16 residues. The chain's CDR3 is CASSIRAGGPKGEQFF. The DNA of the CDR3 is TGTGCCAGTAGTATAAGAGCGGGAGGGCCAAAAGGTGAGCAGTTCTTC.

The genes are TRBV24-1 and TRBJ2-1; a weak D match, TRBD2 (5 bases). The V end was cut by 0 bases, the J end by 8 bases, with 19 bases between. The length of the CDR3 is 17 residues. The germline CDR1 and CDR2 sequences are KGHDR and SFDVKD. The CDR3 coding sequence is TGTGCCACCAGTGATTTGGGACCGACTAACATGGGCGATGAGCAGTTCTTC. Encoded protein: CATSDLGPTNMGDEQFF.

The J gene is TRBJ2-7, the V gene TRBV6-5; tentative D call: TRBD1 (6 bases). With 6 bases removed from V and 1 base from J, the gap between germline ends came to 13 bases. CDR1 MNHEY and CDR2 SVGAGI come from the germline V gene. This CDR3 has 14 residues. In DNA form, the CDR3 reads TGTGCCAGCAGGCGCGGACAGTTATCCTACGAGCAGTACTTC. This translates into CASRRGQLSYEQYF.

CDR3 loop: CASSPGLGGATTDEQFF. The CDR3 DNA sequence: TGTGCCAGCTCCCCGGGACTCGGGGGGGCTACTACGGATGAGCAGTTCTTC. The genes are TRBV18 and TRBJ2-1, with 8 nucleotides matching TRBD2. The CDR3 is 17 residues long. Germline trimming cut 6 bases from V and 8 bases from J; bases unmatched to any gene: 18. Looked up from germline, CDR1 is KGHSH and CDR2 is LQKENI.

The chain combines TRBV6-2 or TRBV6-3 with TRBJ2-5; 8 nucleotides line up with TRBD2. The CDR3 covers 16 residues. V was pared by 5 bases and J by 0 bases, with 8 bases of the junction left unmatched. Germline V gene lookup returns CDR1 MNHEY and CDR2 SVGEGT. The CDR3 DNA is TGTGCCAGCAGTCTCGGCCTAGCGGGTTACCAAGAGACCCAGTACTTC. Amino acids: CASSLGLAGYQETQYF.

This chain links TRBV9 with TRBJ1-2; 8 bases are a match to TRBD1. J lost 4 bases, V lost 0 bases, and 5 bases had no gene match. CDR1 and CDR2 (germline): SGDLS, YYNGEE. The CDR3 spans 15 residues. The DNA of the CDR3 is TGTGCCAGCAGCGTAGAGGACAGGGCGTTCTATGGCTACACCTTC. This codes for CASSVEDRAFYGYTF. Full variable domain (outside the CDR3, taken from reference TRBV9 and TRBJ1-2): DSGVTQTPKHLITATGQRVTLRCSPRSGDLSVYWYQQSLDQGLQFLIQYYNGEERAKGNILERFSAQQFPDLHSELNLSSLELGDSALYFCASSVEDRAFYGYTFGSGTRLTVV.

This chain joins TRBV19 and TRBJ2-7; the match to TRBD1 covers 8 bases. The CDR3 runs 14 residues. Germline V gives CDR1 LNHDA, CDR2 SQIVND (reference sequence). The V gene end was trimmed by 4 bases and the J gene end by 5 bases; junction bases not matched to a gene: 7. In nucleotides, the CDR3 is TGTGCCAGTAGTAAGGACAGGGTAGGGCACGAGCAGTACTTC. Amino acid sequence: CASSKDRVGHEQYF.

This chain connects TRBV7-2 to TRBJ2-7; a possible D gene is TRBD2 (5 bases). CDR1 SGHTA and CDR2 FQGNSA come from the germline V gene. Trimming took 6 bases from V and 5 from J, leaving 17 bases between them. The CDR3 is 14 residues long. CDR3 nucleotide sequence: TGTGCCAGCAGAACGCTAGTGGTCGGGGACGAGCAGTACTTC. Protein: CASRTLVVGDEQYF.

Here the CDR3 DNA reads TGTGCCAGTAGTTCCTTAGCGATCACAGATACGCAGTATTTT. It yields the protein CASSSLAITDTQYF. The chain combines TRBV19 with TRBJ2-3, with D perhaps TRBD2 (5 bases). V dropped 5 bases and J dropped 2 bases, with 11 bases sitting between them. Germline values: CDR1 LNHDA, CDR2 SQIVND (reference sequence). There are 14 residues in the CDR3.

The chain has TRBV5-6 and TRBJ1-6, with D hard to call. The V gene lost 0 bases and the J gene lost 9 bases, with 16 bases spanning the gap. Looked up from germline, CDR1 is SGHDT and CDR2 is YYEEEE. This CDR3 comprises 16 residues. This CDR3 is CASSLAEVTRVSPLHF. Written as DNA, the CDR3 is TGTGCCAGCAGCTTGGCCGAGGTGACTCGGGTTTCACCCCTCCACTTT.

Only one count was recorded for this clone. V gene TRBV7-2 combines with J gene TRBJ1-1; tentatively, D is TRBD1 (5 bases). CDR1 is SGHTA, CDR2 FQGNSA, per germline. Trimming removed 4 bases at V and 0 bases at J, with 12 bases between. This CDR3 spans 15 amino acids. The CDR3 region has the DNA TGTGCCAGCAGCTGGCGGGGCAGTTTGAACACTGAAGCTTTCTTT. Translation: CASSWRGSLNTEAFF.

The rearrangement uses TRBV10-3 and TRBJ2-2, with a possible D match to TRBD2 (5 bases). Deletions cut 4 bases from V and 2 bases from J, with 17 bases between. The CDR3 spans 17 residues. Germline V lookup: CDR1 ENHRY, CDR2 SYGVKD. The CDR3 DNA reads as TGTGCCATCAGTGGGCGCCGGGGAGCGGAAAACACCGGGGAGCTGTTTTTT. Protein: CAISGRRGAENTGELFF.

V is TRBV3-1 (or the pseudogene TRBV3-2) and J is TRBJ2-7; 9 bases are shared with TRBD2. The CDR3 has 17 amino acids. CDR1 is LGHDT and CDR2 is YNNKEL in the germline V gene (reference sequence). The V and J ends lost 4 bases and 2 bases, in that order; junction bases with no gene match: 12. Here the CDR3 reads CASSPFGGRVPPYEQYF. DNA of the CDR3: TGTGCCAGCAGCCCTTTCGGCGGGAGGGTACCACCCTACGAGCAGTACTTC.

Notes on this clone: Other DNA sequences of this sample code for an identical CDR3. This sequence joins TRBV27 and TRBJ2-7; 8 nucleotides agree with TRBD2. With 3 bases clipped from V and 0 bases from J, the junction kept 1 base outside the gene matches. Germline CDR1 reads MNHEY; CDR2 reads SMNVEV (reference sequence). CDR3 size: 14 residues. The DNA for the CDR3 is TGTGCCAGCAGTTTCGGGGGGGTCTCCTACGAGCAGTACTTC. Translation gives CASSFGGVSYEQYF.

V is TRBV3-1 (or the pseudogene TRBV3-2) and J is TRBJ2-3; TRBD2 aligns across 12 bases. Germline CDR1 is LGHDT and CDR2 is YNNKEL (reference sequence). The CDR3 length is 17 residues. V lost 3 bases to trimming and J lost 3 bases; unmatched junction nucleotides: 7. In nucleotides, the CDR3 is TGTGCCAGCAGCCAGACTAGCGGGGGTATAACAACAGATACGCAGTATTTT. This sequence encodes CASSQTSGGITTDTQYF.

The chain joins TRBV4-1 to TRBJ2-3; D not certain. V gave up 0 bases and J gave up 0 bases, with 7 bases separating them. This CDR3 contains 15 residues. The germline CDR1 and CDR2 sequences are MGHRA and YSYEKL. The CDR3 region is CASSQDGRSTDTQYF. The CDR3 DNA reads as TGCGCCAGCAGCCAAGATGGTCGGAGCACAGATACGCAGTATTTT.

This clone was detected ten times or more. V is TRBV2 and J is TRBJ1-1; D remains ambiguous. This CDR3 region has 14 residues. Germline CDR1 reads SNHLY; CDR2 reads FYNNEI. The ends were cut back, 1 base at V and 1 base at J, with 7 bases in the middle. For the CDR3, the DNA is TGTGCCAGCAGTGAAGTCCGGGGGAACACTGAAGCTTTCTTT. This encodes CASSEVRGNTEAFF.

The J gene is TRBJ1-3, the V gene TRBV19; the D gene is possibly TRBD1 (6 bases). CDR3 size: 14 residues. CDR1 is LNHDA and CDR2 is SQIVND in the germline V gene (reference sequence). The V gene lost 6 bases and the J gene lost 1 base, with 10 bases spanning the gap. The CDR3 coding sequence is TGTGCCAGTAGCCCCGGACAGTCTGGAAACACCATATATTTT. Translated, it gives CASSPGQSGNTIYF.

CDR3 sequence (DNA): TGTGCCAGCAGTTTGGGGACAACTAGCACAGATACGCAGTATTTT. Residues: CASSLGTTSTDTQYF. This chain connects TRBV28 to TRBJ2-3, with D perhaps TRBD1 (6 bases). The germline V gene encodes CDR1 MDHEN and CDR2 SYDVKM. V was clipped by 3 bases and J by 0 bases, with 10 bases between them. This CDR3 region has 15 residues.

The rearrangement joins TRBV19 to TRBJ2-3, with D tentatively TRBD1 (5 bases). Trimming pared 5 bases from V and 1 base from J, leaving 10 bases between. The CDR3 loop spans 14 amino acids. Germline lookup yields CDR1 LNHDA and CDR2 SQIVND (reference sequence). The CDR3 loop reads CASSAAGRTDTQYF. DNA of the CDR3: TGTGCCAGTAGTGCGGCAGGGCGCACAGATACGCAGTATTTT.